A single sample gave rise to the 12 T cell receptor beta chains below, sequenced in a study of control samples from healthy donors and cancer patients. Produced via immunoSEQ multiplex PCR; TCRdb's table is partial and in-frame only. Among some 130,000 clones listed, about nine tenths were seen once. The sequencing input was blood. These TCRs come from a man aged 35 to 55 in good health.

The chain is built from TRBV27 and TRBJ2-3; 9 bases are a match to TRBD1. This CDR3 spans 15 amino acids. Unmatched junction bases numbered 8, after V lost 5 bases and J lost 5 bases. The V gene's germline CDR1 is MNHEY and CDR2 SMNVEV (reference sequence). The DNA for the CDR3 is TGTGCCAGCAGTAACCCGGGACAGGGTGTAGATACGCAGTATTTT. It encodes CASSNPGQGVDTQYF.

The V gene is TRBV28, the J gene TRBJ2-6; unclear D gene. V dropped 6 bases and J dropped 1 base, with 19 bases sitting between them. Per the germline V gene, CDR1 is MDHEN and CDR2 is SYDVKM. The CDR3 contains 18 residues. The CDR3 DNA sequence: TGTGCCAGCAGACACCGTCAGACGGGTCCTTCTGGGGCCAACGTCCTGACTTTC. It translates to CASRHRQTGPSGANVLTF.

The chain links TRBV30 to TRBJ1-1; D remains ambiguous. Germline V gene lookup returns CDR1 GTSNPN and CDR2 SVGIG (reference sequence). Between the trimmed V and J ends, which lost 3 bases and 5 bases, there was a span of 19 bases. The CDR3 loop spans 15 amino acids. The CDR3 protein is CAWRGQARRGTEAFF. The CDR3 bases are TGTGCCTGGAGGGGTCAGGCCCGGCGCGGAACTGAAGCTTTCTTT.

CDR3 region: CASSLVVAGGPGDTQYF. The CDR3 region has the DNA TGTGCCAGCAGCTTGGTGGTAGCGGGGGGGCCTGGAGATACGCAGTATTTT. The chain joins TRBV5-4 to TRBJ2-3, with 11 bases that match TRBD2. The CDR3 consists of 17 residues. V shed 0 bases, J shed 5 bases, and the junction held 8 bases outside the gene matches. Germline loops: CDR1 SGHNT, CDR2 YYREEE (reference sequence).

The V and J genes are TRBV11-2 and TRBJ2-7; a weak D match, TRBD1 (6 bases). Looked up from germline, CDR1 is SGHAT and CDR2 is FQNNGV. Trimming cost V 0 bases and J 6 bases, with 9 bases left between them. This CDR3 has 13 amino acids. The DNA of the CDR3 is TGTGCCAGCAGCTTAGACAGGGGCGGCGAGCAGTACTTC. It encodes CASSLDRGGEQYF.

The chain combines TRBV6-5 with TRBJ1-2; 11 nucleotides agree with TRBD1. This CDR3 is 16 amino acids long. V gave up 4 bases and J gave up 7 bases; unmatched junction bases: 11. Germline CDR1 reads MNHEY; CDR2 reads SVGAGI. The CDR3 coding sequence is TGTGCCAGCAGTTTCGTAAGGGGACAGGGGGTAGGTGGCTACACCTTC. Its protein product is CASSFVRGQGVGGYTF.

This sequence joins TRBV10-2 and TRBJ1-6; the D is unclear. Germline values: CDR1 WSHSY, CDR2 SAAADI. The germline V and J ends were trimmed by 0 bases and 14 bases, with 8 bases remaining between them. The CDR3 is made up of 12 amino acids. The CDR3 loop reads CASSESAISLHF. Here the CDR3 DNA reads TGCGCCAGCAGTGAGTCCGCTATATCCCTCCACTTT.

The J gene is TRBJ2-1, the V gene TRBV28; 9 nucleotides align to TRBD2. Germline CDR1 reads MDHEN; CDR2 reads SYDVKM. V shed 3 bases and J 8 bases; nucleotides not matched to a gene: 8. The CDR3 runs to 15 residues. The CDR3 DNA is TGTGCCAGCAGTTTTCGCGGGGGGGCAGGAGATGAGCAGTTCTTC. It specifies CASSFRGGAGDEQFF.

The sample holds a few counts of this clone. The chain employs TRBV15 and TRBJ2-1; 8 bases align to TRBD2. V lost 0 bases to trimming and J lost 9 bases; unmatched junction nucleotides: 10. CDR3 size: 16 residues. Germline lookup yields CDR1 LNHNV and CDR2 YYDKDF (reference sequence). CDR3 amino acids: CATSRDQGTRVGEQFF. The CDR3 nucleotides read TGTGCCACCAGCAGAGATCAAGGGACTAGAGTTGGTGAGCAGTTCTTC.

The chain couples TRBV9 to TRBJ1-5; 7 bases match TRBD1. Per germline, CDR1 SGDLS and CDR2 YYNGEE. V gave up 2 bases and J gave up 3 bases; unmatched junction bases: 2. This CDR3 is built from 14 residues. The CDR3 nucleotides are TGTGCCAGCAGCGTGGGACAGTTCAATCAGCCCCAGCATTTT. It encodes CASSVGQFNQPQHF.

The chain has TRBV5-1 and TRBJ2-3, with 10 bases aligning to TRBD2. This CDR3 spans 16 amino acids. The germline CDR1 and CDR2 sequences are SGHRS and YFSETQ. V lost 0 bases and J lost 1; bases outside the gene matches: 2. In DNA form, the CDR3 reads TGCGCCAGCAGCTTGGCCAGCGGGGGGGGCACAGATACGCAGTATTTT. Protein sequence: CASSLASGGGTDTQYF.

The chain couples TRBV3-1 (or the pseudogene TRBV3-2) to TRBJ2-7, with D possibly TRBD1 on 5 matching bases. The CDR3 sequence is 13 residues long. With 2 bases removed from V and 3 bases from J, the gap between germline ends came to 8 bases. Looked up from germline, CDR1 is LGHDT and CDR2 is YNNKEL (reference sequence). DNA for the CDR3: TGTGCCAGCAGCCAACAGGGTCTCTACGAGCAGTACTTC. Encoded protein: CASSQQGLYEQYF.